This TCR beta chain was recorded in a study of blood T cell repertoires in COVID-19. The CDR3 is 15 residues long. J gave up 4 bases and V 3 bases, and 3 bases lay outside the gene matches. The V gene's germline CDR1 is SGDLS and CDR2 YYNGEE. Libraries were prepared by immunoSEQ multiplex PCR; TCRdb keeps only in-frame clonotypes and omits some of them. The table includes 200,000 to 250,000 clones, about nine tenths detected once. This clonotype was obtained from a man younger than 45 with COVID-19, enrolled during active disease. This chain uses TRBV9 with TRBJ2-1; 11 bases map to TRBD2. Sequenced material: peripheral blood. The CDR3 here is CASSETSGGYNEQFF. The CDR3 bases are TGTGCCAGCAGCGAAACTAGCGGGGGTTACAATGAGCAGTTCTTC.